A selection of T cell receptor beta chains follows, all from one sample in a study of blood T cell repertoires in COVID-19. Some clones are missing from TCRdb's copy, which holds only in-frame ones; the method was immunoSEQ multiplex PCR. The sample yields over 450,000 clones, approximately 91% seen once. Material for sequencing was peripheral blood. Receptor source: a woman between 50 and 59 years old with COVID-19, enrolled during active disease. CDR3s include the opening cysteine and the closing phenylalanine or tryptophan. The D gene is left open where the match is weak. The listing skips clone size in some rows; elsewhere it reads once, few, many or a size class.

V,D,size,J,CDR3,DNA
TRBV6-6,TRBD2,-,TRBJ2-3,CASSYATSGGPDTQYF,TGTGCCAGCAGTTACGCCACTAGCGGGGGACCAGATACGCAGTATTTT
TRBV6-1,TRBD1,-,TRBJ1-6,CASSEDRGDSPLHF,TGTGCCAGCAGTGAAGACAGGGGAGATTCACCCCTCCACTTT
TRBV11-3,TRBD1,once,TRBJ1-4,CASSSGTGDQKLFF,TGTGCCAGCAGCAGCGGGACAGGGGACCAAAAACTGTTTTTT
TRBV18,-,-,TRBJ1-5,CASSPAAGGQPQHF,TGTGCCAGCTCGCCCGCAGCGGGAGGTCAGCCCCAGCATTTT
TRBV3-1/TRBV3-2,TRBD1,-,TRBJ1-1,CASSQADREGEAFF,TGTGCCAGCAGCCAAGCGGACAGGGAGGGTGAAGCTTTCTTT
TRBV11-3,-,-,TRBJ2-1,CASSLVGREGSNEQFF,TGTGCCAGCAGCTTAGTTGGACGGGAAGGGAGCAATGAGCAGTTCTTC
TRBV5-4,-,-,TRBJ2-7,CASSSLSGDVEQYF,TGTGCCAGCAGCTCCTTGTCGGGGGACGTGGAGCAGTACTTC
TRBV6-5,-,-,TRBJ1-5,CASRYSSQASNQPQHF,TGTGCCAGCAGATACAGTTCGCAGGCCTCTAATCAGCCCCAGCATTTT
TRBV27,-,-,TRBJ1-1,CASRQGDYTEAFF,TGTGCCAGCCGGCAAGGGGACTACACTGAAGCTTTCTTT
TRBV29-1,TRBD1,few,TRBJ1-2,CSVAQQGPDYGYTF,TGCAGCGTTGCGCAACAGGGGCCGGACTATGGCTACACCTTC
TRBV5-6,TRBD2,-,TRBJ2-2,CASSLIQTSGDHGELFF,TGTGCCAGCAGCTTGATTCAGACTAGCGGGGATCACGGGGAGCTGTTTTTT
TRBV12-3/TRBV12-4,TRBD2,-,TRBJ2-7,CASKTRGGDEQYF,TGTGCCAGCAAGACGCGGGGGGGAGACGAGCAGTACTTC
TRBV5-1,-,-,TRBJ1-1,CASSEQGKREDEAFF,TGCGCCAGCAGCGAGCAGGGTAAACGAGAAGATGAAGCTTTCTTT
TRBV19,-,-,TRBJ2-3,CASSTGGRGSDTQYF,TGTGCCAGTAGTACCGGCGGCAGGGGTTCGGATACGCAGTATTTT
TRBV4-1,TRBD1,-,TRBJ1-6,CASSQGDSNHF,TGCGCCAGCAGCCAGGGGGACAGCAACCACTTT
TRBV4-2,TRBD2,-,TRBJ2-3,CASSQEAGVTDTQYF,TGTGCCAGCAGCCAAGAAGCGGGGGTAACGGATACGCAGTATTTT